These 6 T cell receptor beta chains share one sample of origin, sequenced in a study of cytomegalovirus exposure and HLA in healthy donors. PCR involved 60 Vbeta and 13 Jbeta primers. The data were produced by immunoSEQ multiplex PCR, yet TCRdb's version contains in-frame clones alone and is incomplete. The data contain 99,000 or so clones, about 13% of them seen just once; the ten biggest clones take up roughly 16%. Specimen: PBMCs. These receptors all stem from a middle-aged man in good health and CMV-seropositive.

This clone was detected a few times. This chain joins TRBV7-2 and TRBJ2-1; the D gene is possibly TRBD2 (5 bases). The CDR3 has 16 residues. V lost 5 bases, J lost 0 bases, and 14 bases lay in between. Looked up from germline, CDR1 is SGHTA and CDR2 is FQGNSA. The CDR3 DNA reads as TGTGCCAGCAGCGCAAGAGCGGCAAGCTCCTACAATGAGCAGTTCTTC. Its translation: CASSARAASSYNEQFF. Filled out from reference TRBV7-2 and TRBJ2-1, the complete variable domain reads GAGVSQSPSNKVTEKGKDVELRCDPISGHTALYWYRQSLGQGLEFLIYFQGNSAPDKSGLPSDRFSAERTGGSVSTLTIQRTQQEDSAVYLCASSARAASSYNEQFFGPGTRLTVL.

This clone turned up a few times. V and J are TRBV9 and TRBJ2-7; D perhaps matches TRBD1 (6 bases). Germline-derived CDR1 and CDR2 are SGDLS and YYNGEE. The length of the CDR3 is 15 residues. Trimming cost V 2 bases and J 5 bases, with 17 bases left between them. The CDR3 here is CASSVRGRAWDEQYF. The CDR3 nucleotides are TGTGCCAGCAGCGTCAGGGGCAGGGCCTGGGACGAGCAGTACTTC.

The V and J genes are TRBV11-2 and TRBJ1-4; D perhaps matches TRBD1 (6 bases). The CDR3 consists of 18 residues. Trimming cost V 3 bases and J 4 bases, with 21 bases left between them. Germline V gene sequence: CDR1 SGHAT, CDR2 FQNNGV. The CDR3 sequence is CASSFSASGHTFNEKLFF. The DNA of the CDR3 is TGTGCCAGCAGCTTTTCAGCCTCGGGACACACCTTTAATGAAAAACTGTTTTTT.

This clone was detected only once. V and J are TRBV5-1 and TRBJ2-5, with 13 bases lining up with TRBD2. The germline gives CDR1 SGHRS, CDR2 YFSETQ. The V segment lost 0 bases and the J segment 3 bases; nucleotides outside the gene matches: 5. This CDR3 spans 17 amino acids. This chain's CDR3 is CASSLGDTSGREETQYF. For the CDR3, the DNA is TGCGCCAGCAGCTTGGGGGATACTAGCGGGAGGGAAGAGACCCAGTACTTC.

The chain has TRBV14 and TRBJ2-2; D is perhaps TRBD1 (6 bases). V was cut by 4 bases and J by 3 bases, with 9 bases left in between. Germline V gene sequence: CDR1 SGHDN, CDR2 FVKESK. CDR3 size: 14 residues. The CDR3 coding sequence is TGTGCCAGCAGCCGTCAGGGGTACACCGGGGAGCTGTTTTTT. Translation: CASSRQGYTGELFF.

This clone was found a few times. The V gene is TRBV6-5, the J gene TRBJ1-1; no firm D call. V gave up 2 bases and J gave up 4 bases, with 11 bases separating them. Germline V gene lookup returns CDR1 MNHEY and CDR2 SVGAGI. The CDR3 consists of 14 residues. The CDR3 region has the DNA TGTGCCAGCAGTTACAGCCCTCGGGGCACTGAAGCTTTCTTT. Translating it yields CASSYSPRGTEAFF.